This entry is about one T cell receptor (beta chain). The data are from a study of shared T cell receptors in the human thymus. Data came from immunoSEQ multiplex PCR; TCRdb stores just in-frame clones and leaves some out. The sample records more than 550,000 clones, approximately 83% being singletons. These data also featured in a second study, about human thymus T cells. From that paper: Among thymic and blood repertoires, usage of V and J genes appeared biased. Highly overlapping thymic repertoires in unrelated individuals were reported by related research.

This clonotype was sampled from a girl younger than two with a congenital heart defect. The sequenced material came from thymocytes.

The DNA of the CDR3 is TGTGCCAGCAGTGAAGGGTATACGGTGTCTCCGGAGCTGTTTTTT. Translation: CASSEGYTVSPELFF. This chain links TRBV6-1 with TRBJ2-2; D is ambiguous. Per the germline V gene, CDR1 is MNHNS and CDR2 is SASEGT. The length of the CDR3 is 15 residues. With 1 base removed from V and 10 bases from J, the gap between germline ends came to 16 bases.